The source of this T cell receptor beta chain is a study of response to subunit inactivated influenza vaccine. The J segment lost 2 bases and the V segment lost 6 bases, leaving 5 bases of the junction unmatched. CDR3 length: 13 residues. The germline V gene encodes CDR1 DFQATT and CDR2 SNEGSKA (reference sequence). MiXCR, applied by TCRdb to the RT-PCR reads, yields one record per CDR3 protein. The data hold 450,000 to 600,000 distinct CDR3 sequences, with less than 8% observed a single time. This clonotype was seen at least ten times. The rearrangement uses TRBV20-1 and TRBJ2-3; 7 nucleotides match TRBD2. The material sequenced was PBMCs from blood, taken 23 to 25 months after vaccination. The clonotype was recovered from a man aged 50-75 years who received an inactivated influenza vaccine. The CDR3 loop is CSALAVNTDTQYF. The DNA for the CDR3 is TGCAGTGCGCTAGCGGTTAACACAGATACGCAGTATTTT.